Presented here are 8 T cell receptor beta chains from one specimen sequenced in a study of cytomegalovirus exposure and HLA in healthy donors. Clones were sequenced by immunoSEQ multiplex PCR, and TCRdb holds only the in-frame ones, with some missing. The data show about 71,000 clones, approximately 93% seen once. Specimen: PBMCs. These receptors were collected from a man aged 18 to 30 in good health and CMV-seropositive.

This clone was observed once. The chain recombines TRBV6-5 with TRBJ2-7; D remains unclear. V shed 6 bases and J shed 2 bases, with 5 bases lying between them. The germline gives CDR1 MNHEY, CDR2 SVGAGI. The CDR3 is 11 residues long. CDR3 bases: TGTGCCAGCAGGCAGGCCTACGAGCAGTACTTC. Its translation is CASRQAYEQYF.

The chain links TRBV30 to TRBJ2-5; no definite D call. CDR1 GTSNPN and CDR2 SVGIG come from the germline V gene (reference sequence). With 4 bases removed from V and 4 bases from J, the gap between germline ends came to 7 bases. The CDR3 loop spans 11 amino acids. CDR3 in amino acids: CAWISGETQYF. As DNA, the CDR3 is TGTGCCTGGATCTCGGGAGAGACCCAGTACTTC. Full variable domain (rest looked up from reference TRBV30 and TRBJ2-5): SQTIHQWPATLVQPVGSPLSLECTVEGTSNPNLYWYRQAAGRGLQLLFYSVGIGQISSEVPQNLSASRPQDRQFILSSKKLLLSDSGFYLCAWISGETQYFGPGTRLLVL.

The chain uses TRBV19 and TRBJ1-2; 7 bases align to TRBD1. V was pared by 5 bases and J by 4 bases, with 7 bases of the junction left unmatched. The V gene's germline CDR1 is LNHDA and CDR2 SQIVND (reference sequence). CDR3 size: 14 residues. The CDR3: CASSPPGGIYGYTF. The CDR3 bases are TGTGCCAGTAGTCCCCCAGGGGGAATCTATGGCTACACCTTC.

The V call is TRBV7-6, the J call TRBJ1-6; tentatively, D is TRBD1 (5 bases). Germline V CDR1 and CDR2: SGHVS, FNYEAQ. Trimming removed 5 bases at V and 8 bases at J, with 22 bases between. The CDR3 extends over 17 amino acids. CDR3 DNA: TGTGCCAGCAGCCCATCGGAGGGGACGGCCAGAGATTCACCCCTCCACTTT. Amino acid sequence: CASSPSEGTARDSPLHF.

The chain couples TRBV5-1 to TRBJ2-7; 7 bases align to TRBD1. With V trimmed by 3 bases and J by 2 bases, 8 bases remained unmatched. The CDR3 spans 15 residues. Looked up from germline, CDR1 is SGHRS and CDR2 is YFSETQ. The CDR3 sequence is CASSSLRDSPYEQYF. CDR3 in DNA: TGCGCCAGCAGCTCACTCCGGGACAGCCCCTACGAGCAGTACTTC. Using reference TRBV5-1 and TRBJ2-7 for the parts outside the CDR3, the full variable domain is KAGVTQTPRYLIKTRGQQVTLSCSPISGHRSVSWYQQTPGQGLQFLFEYFSETQRNKGNFPGRFSGRQFSNSRSEMNVSTLELGDSALYLCASSSLRDSPYEQYFGPGTRLTVT.

This sequence joins TRBV10-2 and TRBJ1-4, with D unclear. Trimming left V 7 bases short and J 8 bases short, with 14 bases between. Germline values: CDR1 WSHSY, CDR2 SAAADI. The CDR3 is 13 amino acids. The CDR3 nucleotides read TGCGCCAGCACCCCCGGGAGAAGCGAAAAACTGTTTTTT. Translated: CASTPGRSEKLFF.

CDR3 sequence reads: CASSYSSGWSYEQYF. DNA for the CDR3: TGTGCCAGCAGTTACTCTTCGGGGTGGAGCTACGAGCAGTACTTC. The V and J genes are TRBV6-5 and TRBJ2-7; D perhaps matches TRBD2 (5 bases). The germline CDR1 and CDR2 sequences are MNHEY and SVGAGI. V was cut by 0 bases and J by 3 bases, with 12 bases left in between. The CDR3 is 15 residues long.

This chain joins TRBV11-1 and TRBJ1-3; no reliable D call. Germline V CDR1 and CDR2: SGHAT, FQDESV (reference sequence). CDR3 length equals 11 residues. V dropped 3 bases and J dropped 8 bases, with 5 bases sitting between them. The CDR3 nucleotides read TGTGCCAGCAGCTTGGGCTACACCATATATTTT. Amino acids: CASSLGYTIYF.